Listed below are T cell receptor beta chains from one sample, sequenced in a study of blood T cell repertoires in COVID-19. Method: immunoSEQ multiplex PCR; TCRdb's copy keeps in-frame clones and lacks some. The data show about 200,000 clones, almost 85% seen once. The sample taken for sequencing was peripheral blood. These receptors were collected from a woman in her 70s with active or convalescent COVID-19. Each CDR3 is given with its conserved first and last residue. The D gene is left open where the match is weak. Some rows have no size entry. The others give once, few or many, or a class for an expanded clone.

TRBD1	TRBJ1-2	once	TRBV19	CASSIQGARYGYTF	TGTGCCAGTAGTATACAGGGGGCCCGGTATGGCTACACCTTC
NA	TRBJ1-2	NA	TRBV29-1	CSVSGSGYGYTF	TGCAGCGTTTCGGGGAGCGGCTATGGCTACACCTTC
TRBD2	TRBJ2-1	NA	TRBV4-1	CASMATSGPRSSYNEQFF	TGCGCCAGCATGGCGACTAGCGGGCCCAGGAGCTCCTACAATGAGCAGTTCTTC
TRBD2	TRBJ2-7	NA	TRBV7-2	CASSTWEGRAKGEQYF	TGTGCCAGCAGCACATGGGAGGGGAGGGCCAAGGGTGAGCAGTACTTC
TRBD2	TRBJ2-1	NA	TRBV4-1	CASSPPGRLRNEQFF	TGCGCCAGCAGCCCCCCCGGGAGGCTTAGGAATGAGCAGTTCTTC
NA	TRBJ2-1	NA	TRBV19	CASSPGTHTYNEQFF	TGTGCCAGTAGTCCCGGGACACACACCTACAATGAGCAGTTCTTC
TRBD1	TRBJ2-3	NA	TRBV2	CASDRVQAADTQYF	TGTGCCAGTGACAGGGTACAGGCGGCAGATACGCAGTATTTT
TRBD2	TRBJ2-2	NA	TRBV9	CASSVEGLAVFTGELFF	TGTGCCAGCAGCGTAGAAGGACTAGCGGTTTTCACCGGGGAGCTGTTTTTT
NA	TRBJ2-3	NA	TRBV5-4	CASSSWTYTDTQYF	TGTGCCAGCAGCTCCTGGACTTATACAGATACGCAGTATTTT
NA	TRBJ1-3	few	TRBV6-1	CASSEARLPYF	TGTGCCAGCAGTGAAGCGCGTTTACCATATTTT
TRBD1	TRBJ1-1	NA	TRBV6-5	CASRQGRGMNTEAFF	TGTGCCAGCCGACAGGGAAGAGGGATGAACACTGAAGCTTTCTTT
NA	TRBJ1-2	NA	TRBV19	CASSIGSGDYYGYTF	TGTGCCAGTAGTATAGGATCCGGGGACTACTATGGCTACACCTTC
TRBD1	TRBJ2-5	NA	TRBV3-1/TRBV3-2	CASSPWTGGFRETQYF	TGTGCCAGCAGCCCTTGGACAGGGGGCTTCAGAGAGACCCAGTACTTC
NA	TRBJ1-2	NA	TRBV6-5	CASRVGQKGYTF	TGTGCCAGCAGAGTTGGTCAGAAGGGCTACACCTTC
TRBD2	TRBJ2-1	once	TRBV7-9	CASSLGGTSGTNEQFF	TGTGCCAGCAGCTTAGGAGGCACTAGCGGGACCAATGAGCAGTTCTTC
TRBD1	TRBJ2-7	NA	TRBV6-6	CASSYIPGQGYEQYF	TGTGCCAGCAGTTACATACCGGGACAGGGGTACGAGCAGTACTTC
NA	TRBJ2-2	NA	TRBV19	CASTSGGGGVTGELFF	TGTGCCAGTACCTCCGGGGGAGGAGGCGTCACCGGGGAGCTGTTTTTT
NA	TRBJ2-2	NA	TRBV5-1	CASSLTTRGEGELFF	TGCGCCAGCAGCCTGACGACCCGGGGAGAGGGGGAGCTGTTTTTT
NA	TRBJ2-1	NA	TRBV10-3	CAISRLENEQFF	TGTGCCATCAGCCGCCTGGAGAATGAGCAGTTCTTC
NA	TRBJ2-1	NA	TRBV19	CASSTRVMGDEQFF	TGTGCCAGTAGTACGAGGGTAATGGGCGATGAGCAGTTCTTC
TRBD1	TRBJ2-3	NA	TRBV5-1	CASSPGTGVTDTQYF	TGCGCCAGCAGCCCAGGGACAGGGGTCACAGATACGCAGTATTTT
NA	TRBJ1-5	once	TRBV30	CAWSVALQGQPQHF	TGTGCCTGGAGTGTAGCCCTTCAGGGGCAGCCCCAGCATTTT
TRBD2	TRBJ2-3	NA	TRBV4-1	CASSQVSGRSGNTQYF	TGCGCCAGCAGCCAAGTTAGCGGGAGGTCCGGGAATACGCAGTATTTT
NA	TRBJ1-4	many	TRBV5-1	CASREPNEKLFF	TGCGCCAGCAGGGAGCCTAATGAAAAACTGTTTTTT
NA	TRBJ1-6	NA	TRBV5-4	CASSLGGSPNSPLHF	TGTGCCAGCAGCTTGGGAGGGAGTCCCAATTCACCCCTCCACTTT
NA	TRBJ1-3	NA	TRBV10-3	CAISEPDRSKANTIYF	TGTGCCATCAGTGAACCTGACAGGTCCAAAGCAAACACCATATATTTT
TRBD2	TRBJ2-7	NA	TRBV10-3	CAISQGAGVRYEQYF	TGTGCCATCAGCCAAGGGGCGGGAGTTCGATACGAGCAGTACTTC
NA	TRBJ2-1	NA	TRBV24-1	CATNRVPSSYNEQFF	TGTGCCACCAACAGGGTCCCCAGCTCCTACAATGAGCAGTTCTTC
NA	TRBJ2-7	few	TRBV2	CASKDLVDRPYEQYF	TGTGCCAGCAAGGATCTCGTCGACAGGCCCTACGAGCAGTACTTC
TRBD2	TRBJ2-5	NA	TRBV7-2	CASSSLTSGGGETQYF	TGTGCCAGCAGCTCTCTCACTAGCGGAGGGGGGGAGACCCAGTACTTC
NA	TRBJ1-3	few	TRBV6-1	CASSEAWDTGNTIYF	TGTGCCAGCAGTGAAGCTTGGGACACTGGAAACACCATATATTTT